The subject of this entry is one T cell receptor (beta chain). Its antigen target is currently unknown. Base qualities were left out, and no much larger clone turns up one base away. V drops 4 bases and J drops 5 bases, leaving 23 bases in between. The germline V gene provides CDR1 SGHDN and CDR2 FVKESK. From the cysteine up to the phenylalanine, the CDR3 has a length of 17 residues. The sequence is cut down to CDR3 DNA, 51 bases in frame from base 1. This sample was included in a study of blood T cells in healthy people across ages (dated by TCRdb to 2014 to 2015). Turning to the overall study: Template switching captured roughly one uniquely barcoded TCR beta cDNA molecule per two T cells in model experiments. Four age groups were formed from the donors: young (average 16 years), middle-aged (around 40), aged (more than 55) and long-lived (more than 75). The study analyzed two additional independent replicas of 1 million unique cDNA reads from the same blood draw for two donors, one aged 18 to 29 and one aged 80 or older. To track age-related changes in TCR beta repertoire diversity, the study relied on deep sequencing normalized with unique cDNA molecular identifiers. To avoid experimental bias, donors of different ages were distributed randomly across sequencing lanes. Results and caveats for the whole study, not just this receptor: Compared with the aged group, more naive CD4+ T cells, fewer expanded clones and increased TCR diversity were shown by the long-lived group, suggesting age selection. Since profiling was done on bulk unsorted PBMCs, naive and antigen-experienced compartments could not be conclusively compared. There was a strong correlation between observed TCR beta diversity and the percentage of naive T cells measured by flow cytometry. Because donor CMV infection status was unknown, age-related changes in expanded clonotypes were potentially confounded. As age increased, observed TCR beta diversity per million T cells dropped in a roughly linear way, and a significant reduction was already evident by age 40. Total diversity estimates from one million sequenced T cells were considered lower bounds and underestimates.

Library creation used 5' RACE. Instrument on record: Illumina HiSeq 2500. A second PCR of about 6 to 11 cycles was performed with a sample-barcoded 5' primer and a J-beta primer mix. A unique molecular identifier was introduced onto each TCR beta cDNA molecule by a template-switch 5' adaptor carrying 12 random nucleotides. Each sample yielded at least 2.5 million CDR3-containing paired-end reads. All of the RNA was converted into first-strand cDNA using the Mint cDNA synthesis kit, with a TRBC-specific oligonucleotide serving as the primer. Following uracil-DNA glycosylase treatment, a first 18-cycle PCR with universal primers M1SS and BC2_uni_R was performed on all cDNA. As for the original processing: Each sample was normalized by randomly selecting 1 million high-quality reads, each carrying a distinct molecular identifier. Instead of being binned into consensus sequences, reads with shared molecular identifiers were discarded. CDR3 identification, clonotype clustering and error correction used MiTCR with a Q25 quality threshold and the strictest error-elimination algorithm. A nonparametric unseen species model with Euler transformation was used to estimate lower-bound total TCR beta diversity. TCRdb reprocessing: public reads trimmed at Q25 with fastp, clones called with MiXCR, in-frame beta chains kept. Here each entry gathers all rows of one CDR3 protein and keeps the most common genes and DNA. The V and J calls were determined by TCRdb, not by the authors. The table for this sample lists about 800,000 distinct CDR3 sequences; roughly 64% of them were counted only once. The ten largest clones take up roughly 20% of the sample.

Donors were about 36 systemically healthy Caucasian individuals from Russia aged roughly 6 to 100 years. Each donor gave approximately 10 milliliters of peripheral blood, collected into EDTA-treated Vacutainer tubes. PBMCs were isolated by Ficoll-Paque density-gradient centrifugation, with at least 7 million obtained per sample. Total RNA was extracted from PBMCs with Trizol reagent, with at least 6 micrograms obtained per sample. The percentages of naive CD45RAhigh/CD27high T cells were determined by flow cytometry on a PBMC aliquot from every donor. Recombination connected TRBV14 to TRBJ2-5; the D gene is not confidently resolved. The sequenced sample was blood. This TCR was sampled from a man in his thirties or forties in good health. The DNA sequence is as follows: TGTGCCAGCAGCCCTTTGATAGCCGGTTCCTCCACGGAGACCCAGTACTTC. Its translation is CASSPLIAGSSTETQYF.